The following is a TCR beta chain sequence with its context. The antigen is not known. The data were obtained in a study of shared clonotypes between healthy human individuals. Study-wide background: Ranging from 18 to 49 in age, donors were a couple of women and a few men. Three plates each covered CD4 naive and memory; CD8 naive two, CD8 memory one.

CD8 cells regarded as naive lacked CD45RO, were positively chosen for CCR7, and omitted terminally differentiated effector memory CD45RA+ cells. TCRdb's table, derived via immunoSEQ multiplex PCR, lists solely in-frame clones and lacks some. This sample has under 2,000,000 clones, with less than 95% found just once. Germline lookup yields CDR1 SGHVS and CDR2 FNYEAQ. The CDR3 is 15 amino acids. V was cut by 3 bases and J by 4 bases, with 14 bases left in between. General observations from the study: A limitation of the genetic and exposure-history diversity represented arose from few donors.

The specimen was naive CD8+ T cells sorted from blood. The source is a man aged 18 to 29 in good health. The rearrangement links TRBV7-6 to TRBJ2-3, with D perhaps matching TRBD2 (7 bases). Here the CDR3 DNA reads TGTGCCAGCAGCTTTGGGGGGGGGCCGTCAGATACGCAGTATTTT. The encoded protein is CASSFGGGPSDTQYF. Full variable domain (outside the CDR3, taken from reference TRBV7-6 and TRBJ2-3): GAGVSQSPRYKVTKRGQDVALRCDPISGHVSLYWYRQALGQGPEFLTYFNYEAQQDKSGLPNDRFSAERPEGSISTLTIQRTEQRDSAMYRCASSFGGGPSDTQYFGPGTRLTVL.